This TCR beta chain was found in a study of blood T cells in healthy people across ages. This clonotype was observed a few times. Each individual donor underwent a draw of around 9.8 milliliters of peripheral blood. With a J-beta primer mix and a sample-barcoded 5' primer, a second PCR ran roughly 6 to 11 cycles. One entry per CDR3 protein, called by TCRdb with MiXCR from the 5' RACE reads. The sample has approximately 850,000 distinct CDR3 sequences; 55% to 75% are singletons. V was cut by 0 bases and J by 0 bases, with 8 bases left in between. The CDR3 has 15 amino acids. Germline-derived CDR1 and CDR2 are SGHTA and FQGNSA.

Sequencing was done on a sample of blood. V is TRBV7-2 and J is TRBJ1-2; D perhaps matches TRBD1 (5 bases). This TCR was recovered from a man aged 25-40 years in good health. The CDR3 bases are TGTGCCAGCAGCTTAGCGAGGACAACTAACTATGGCTACACCTTC. Translation gives CASSLARTTNYGYTF.